This TCR beta chain derives from a study of blood T cells in healthy people across ages. Concerning this clonotype itself: Its cognate antigen is unknown.

The authors ran a second PCR of roughly 6 to 12 cycles using a sample-barcoded 5' primer and a J-beta primer mix. TCRdb re-called the 5' RACE reads with MiXCR, one entry per CDR3 protein. This table has some 710,000 distinct CDR3 sequences, 22% appearing once. The germline CDR1 and CDR2 sequences are SQVTM and ANQGSEA. Deletions cut 7 bases from V and 6 bases from J, with 10 bases between. The CDR3 covers 11 residues. Findings and limits, study-wide: Age brought a roughly linear fall in TCR beta diversity measured per million T cells. It was not known whether donors were CMV positive (a possible confounder of expanded clonotype changes).

The sequencing input was blood. The gene calls are TRBV29-1 and TRBJ2-1; D call uncertain. The TCR comes from a man between 70 and 80 years old in good health. The CDR3 sequence is CSGGSRNEQFF. CDR3 DNA sequence: TGCAGCGGTGGATCACGCAATGAGCAGTTCTTC.